Reported below is one TCR beta chain. V was pared by 3 bases and J by 4 bases, with 13 bases of the junction left unmatched. This CDR3 has 17 amino acids. Germline values: CDR1 GTSNPN, CDR2 SVGIG (reference sequence). These data originate in a study of blood T cell repertoires in COVID-19. Study information: COVID-19 samples, acute and convalescent, were from the United States, Italy and Spain. PBMCs, B-cell-depleted T cells, or T cells provided the cDNA or gDNA that made up the material.

How the authors handled the data: Reference gene primer amplification gave nucleated cell count estimates. The repertoire was sequenced with immunoSEQ multiplex PCR; TCRdb's copy has only in-frame clones and lacks some. V, J and clone size derive from that table, while D and trimming were established from the DNA sequence. The top ten hold roughly 0.26% of the sample, which has hundreds of thousands of clones, about nine tenths seen once. Sequencing was performed on peripheral blood. The receptor was derived from a woman under 30 with acute or convalescent COVID-19. V and J are TRBV30 and TRBJ2-2; 8 nucleotides match TRBD1. The CDR3 loop is CAWSPDRGHWGTGELFF. The CDR3 DNA is TGTGCCTGGAGCCCAGACAGGGGCCATTGGGGCACCGGGGAGCTGTTTTTT.